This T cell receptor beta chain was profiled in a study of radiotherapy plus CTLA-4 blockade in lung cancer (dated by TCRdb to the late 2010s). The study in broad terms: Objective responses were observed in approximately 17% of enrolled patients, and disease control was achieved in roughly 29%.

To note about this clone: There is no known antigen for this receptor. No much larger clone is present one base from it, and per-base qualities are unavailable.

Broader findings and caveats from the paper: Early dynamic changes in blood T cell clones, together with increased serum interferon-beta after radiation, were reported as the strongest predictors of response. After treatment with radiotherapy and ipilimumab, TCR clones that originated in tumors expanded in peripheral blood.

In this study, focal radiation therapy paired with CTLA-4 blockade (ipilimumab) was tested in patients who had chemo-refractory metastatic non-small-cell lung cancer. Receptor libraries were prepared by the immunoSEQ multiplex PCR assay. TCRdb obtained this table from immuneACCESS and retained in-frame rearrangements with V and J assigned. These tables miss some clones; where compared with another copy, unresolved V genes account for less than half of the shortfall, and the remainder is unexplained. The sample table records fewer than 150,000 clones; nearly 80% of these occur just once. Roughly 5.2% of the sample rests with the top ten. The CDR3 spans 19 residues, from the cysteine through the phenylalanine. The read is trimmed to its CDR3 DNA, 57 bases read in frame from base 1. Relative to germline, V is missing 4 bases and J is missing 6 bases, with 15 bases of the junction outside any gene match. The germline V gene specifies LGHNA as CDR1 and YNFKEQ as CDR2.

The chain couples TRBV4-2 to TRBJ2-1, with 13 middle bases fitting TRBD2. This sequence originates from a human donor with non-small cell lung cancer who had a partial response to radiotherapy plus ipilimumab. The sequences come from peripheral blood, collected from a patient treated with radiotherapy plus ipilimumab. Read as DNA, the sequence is TGTGCCAGCAGCCCCTACCCAGGGTCGGGACTAGCGGGAACCAATGAGCAGTTCTTC. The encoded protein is CASSPYPGSGLAGTNEQFF.